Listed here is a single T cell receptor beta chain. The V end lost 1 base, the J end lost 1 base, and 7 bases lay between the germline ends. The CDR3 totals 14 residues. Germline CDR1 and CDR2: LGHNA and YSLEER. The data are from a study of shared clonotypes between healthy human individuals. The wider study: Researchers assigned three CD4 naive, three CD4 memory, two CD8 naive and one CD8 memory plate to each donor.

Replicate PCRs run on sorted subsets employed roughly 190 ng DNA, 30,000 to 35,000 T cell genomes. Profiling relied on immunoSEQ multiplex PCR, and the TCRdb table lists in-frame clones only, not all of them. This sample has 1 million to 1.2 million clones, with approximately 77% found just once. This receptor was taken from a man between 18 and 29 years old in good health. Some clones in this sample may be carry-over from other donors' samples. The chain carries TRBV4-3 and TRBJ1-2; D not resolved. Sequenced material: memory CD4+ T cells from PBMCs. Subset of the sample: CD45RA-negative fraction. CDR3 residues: CASSQGQNNYGYTF. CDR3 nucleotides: TGCGCCAGCAGCCAAGGACAAAATAACTATGGCTACACCTTC.